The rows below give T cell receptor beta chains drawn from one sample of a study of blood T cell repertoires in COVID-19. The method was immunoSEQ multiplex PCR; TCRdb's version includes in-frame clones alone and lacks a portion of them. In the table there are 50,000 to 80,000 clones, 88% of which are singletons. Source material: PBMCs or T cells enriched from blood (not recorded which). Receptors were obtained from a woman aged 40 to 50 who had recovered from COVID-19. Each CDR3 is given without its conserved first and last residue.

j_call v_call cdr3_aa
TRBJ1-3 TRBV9 ASSVSGASSGNTIY
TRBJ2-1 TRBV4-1 ASSQDPARGGLSSYNEQF
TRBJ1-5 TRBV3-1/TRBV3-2 ASSQDGGEVQPQH
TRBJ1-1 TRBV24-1 ATSDPKVGNEAF
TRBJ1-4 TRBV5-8 ASSADSLNEKLF
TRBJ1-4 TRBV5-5 ASSLVVGQGTRKLF
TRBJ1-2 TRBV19 ASSPGTGNYGYT
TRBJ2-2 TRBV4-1 ASTSHRGAIGELF
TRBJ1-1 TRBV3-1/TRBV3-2 ASSQDLGHHEAF
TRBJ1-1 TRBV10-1 AARQGPNTEAF
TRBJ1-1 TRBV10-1 ASSETPRGKNTEAF
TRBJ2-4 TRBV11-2 ASSPRTGYYSIQY
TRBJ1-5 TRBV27 ASSPDRAPNQPQH
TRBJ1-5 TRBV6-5 ASSYSGTGGNQPQH
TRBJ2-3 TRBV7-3 ASSPLDSGGVTDTQY
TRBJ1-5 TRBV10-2 ASSLRNSNQPQH
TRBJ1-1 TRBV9 ASEPSGGFVTEAF
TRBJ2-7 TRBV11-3 ASRRTSGSYEQY
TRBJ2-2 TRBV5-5 ASSFDGENTGELF
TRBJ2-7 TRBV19 ASSRRQGLGEQY
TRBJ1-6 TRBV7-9 ASSPVGMSYNSPLH
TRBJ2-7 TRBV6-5 ASSTTGGLYEQY
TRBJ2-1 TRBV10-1 ASSNLGGGNYNEQF
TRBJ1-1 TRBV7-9 ASSQLQGTEAF
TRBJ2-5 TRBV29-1 SVEKGLLRQETQY
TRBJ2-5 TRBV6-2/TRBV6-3 ASSSPDRGTEETQY
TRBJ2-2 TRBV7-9 ASRFSSSPGELF
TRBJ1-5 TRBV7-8 ASSPRQGVGNQPQH
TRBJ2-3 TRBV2 ATTGGADTQY
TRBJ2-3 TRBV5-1 ASRSAGAQTDTQY
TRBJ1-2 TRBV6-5 ASRAGGHYGYT
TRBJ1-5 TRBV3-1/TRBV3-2 ASSHPGRAQH
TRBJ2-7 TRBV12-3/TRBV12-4 ASSLTGYEQY
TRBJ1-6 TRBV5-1 ASSLLGTGEGSPLH
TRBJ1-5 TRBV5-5 ASSLGADRGDLRQPQH
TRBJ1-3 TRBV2 ASSMGQGAGNTIY
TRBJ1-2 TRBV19 ASREDTVYYGYT
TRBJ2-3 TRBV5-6 ASSFSGGWDTQY
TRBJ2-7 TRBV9 ASSVDPAGSYEQY
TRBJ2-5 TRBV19 ASSITAGGLETQY
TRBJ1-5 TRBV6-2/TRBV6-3 ASSYPSGAVGNQPQH
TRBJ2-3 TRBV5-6 ASSLRTSGVETQY
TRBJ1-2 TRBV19 ASRPPGQRWVHGYT
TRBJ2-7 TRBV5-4 ASSSGAHEQY
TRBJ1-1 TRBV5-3 ARSPRTGLGCMNTEAF
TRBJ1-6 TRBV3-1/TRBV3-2 ASSQRNRVSPLH
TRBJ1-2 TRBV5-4 ASSLVVPTLNYGYT
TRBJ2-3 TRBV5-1 ASSLNSFTDTQY
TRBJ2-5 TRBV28 ASSRIEGRDQETQY
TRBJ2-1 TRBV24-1 ATSETSGGLSDEQF
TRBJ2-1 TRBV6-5 ASSSSGGAYNEQF
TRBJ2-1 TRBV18 ASSPRQGRGDEQF
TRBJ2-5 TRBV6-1 ASSDGHQETQY
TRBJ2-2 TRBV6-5 ASSYPEGANTGELF
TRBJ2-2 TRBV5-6 ASSLVGGIGELF
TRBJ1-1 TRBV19 ASSMTDTEAF
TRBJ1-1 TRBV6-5 ASRQPDRVNTEAF
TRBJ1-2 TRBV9 ASSTDRGVFGYT
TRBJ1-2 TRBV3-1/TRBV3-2 ASSQDPRVGGYT